The rows below give T cell receptor beta chains drawn from one sample of a study of molecular identifiers for immune sequencing clone quantification. Each CDR3 protein gets one entry after TCRdb re-called the PCR reads with MiXCR. Among about 630,000 distinct CDR3 sequences listed, 25% were seen once. The sample taken for sequencing was naive CD8+ T cells from blood, with Jurkat cell RNA spiked in. The receptors shown here come from a human donor in good health. Some libraries in this study had Jurkat cell RNA spiked in. CDR3s include the opening cysteine and the closing phenylalanine or tryptophan. D genes are given only for firm matches. Clone size is not always given. Where it is, it says once, few, many or a class for expanded clones.

d_gene	abundance	v_gene	j_gene	CDR3aa	CDR3nt
.	few	TRBV5-4	TRBJ2-2	CASSLVAGPTGELFF	TGTGCCAGCAGCTTGGTCGCGGGGCCCACCGGGGAGCTGTTTTTT
TRBD1	many	TRBV4-1	TRBJ2-7	CASSPLQGQGYEQYF	TGCGCCAGCAGCCCCCTACAGGGACAGGGCTACGAGCAGTACTTC
.	few	TRBV2	TRBJ2-5	CATMHGQETQYF	TGTGCCACCATGCACGGACAAGAGACCCAGTACTTC
.	few	TRBV10-1	TRBJ2-3	CASSETLAPQYF	TGCGCCAGCAGTGAGACGTTGGCACCGCAGTATTTT
TRBD2	.	TRBV9	TRBJ2-2	CASSVGGGGRSTGELFF	TGTGCCAGCAGCGTAGGAGGTGGCGGGAGGTCCACCGGGGAGCTGTTTTTT
.	.	TRBV20-1	TRBJ2-7	CSARGGAAYEQYF	TGCAGTGCTAGGGGGGGCGCAGCCTACGAGCAGTACTTC
.	few	TRBV7-3	TRBJ1-1	CASSLTWGTEAFF	TGTGCCAGCAGCTTAACTTGGGGTACTGAAGCTTTCTTT
.	few	TRBV4-3	TRBJ1-5	CASSPGNGEDQPQHF	TGCGCCAGCAGCCCAGGTAACGGGGAGGATCAGCCCCAGCATTTT
.	.	TRBV3-1	TRBJ2-3	CASSVGAGNTDTQYF	TGTGCCAGCAGCGTGGGGGCCGGGAACACAGATACGCAGTATTTT
TRBD2	few	TRBV6-5	TRBJ2-5	CASSSTPGLAGGGRETQYF	TGTGCCAGCAGTTCCACCCCTGGACTAGCGGGGGGGGGGAGAGAGACCCAGTACTTC
TRBD2	many	TRBV4-3	TRBJ2-1	CASTQGLADNEQFF	TGCGCCAGCACCCAAGGACTAGCGGACAATGAGCAGTTCTTC
.	many	TRBV15	TRBJ1-5	CATSLGRFAQPQHF	TGTGCCACCAGCTTGGGCCGCTTTGCCCAGCCCCAGCATTTT
.	many	TRBV29-1	TRBJ2-2	CSVLLASTTNTGELFF	TGCAGCGTTTTGCTAGCCAGTACCACGAACACCGGGGAGCTGTTTTTT
TRBD1	many	TRBV12-3/TRBV12-4	TRBJ2-3	CASSQRQGAEADTQYF	TGTGCCAGCAGTCAAAGACAGGGGGCGGAGGCAGATACGCAGTATTTT
.	many	TRBV7-8	TRBJ1-1	CASSLVNRQATEAFF	TGTGCCAGCAGCTTAGTGAATAGACAGGCCACTGAAGCTTTCTTT
TRBD2	.	TRBV10-1	TRBJ2-3	CASSESAGGHADTQYF	TGCGCCAGCAGTGAGTCAGCGGGGGGACACGCAGATACGCAGTATTTT
TRBD2	few	TRBV6-5	TRBJ2-7	CASSYSSGRADEQYF	TGTGCCAGCAGTTATTCGAGCGGGAGGGCCGACGAGCAGTACTTC
TRBD1	.	TRBV9	TRBJ2-7	CASSDGTENEQYF	TGTGCCAGCAGCGACGGGACAGAAAACGAGCAGTACTTC
TRBD2	.	TRBV19	TRBJ2-7	CASSRTSTSEQYF	TGTGCCAGTAGTCGGACTAGCACTTCCGAGCAGTACTTC
TRBD2	few	TRBV19	TRBJ2-1	CASSMRETAYNEQFF	TGTGCCAGTAGTATGCGGGAGACGGCCTACAATGAGCAGTTCTTC
TRBD1	many	TRBV5-5	TRBJ2-7	CASSRGTGVNEQYF	TGTGCCAGCAGCCGAGGGACAGGGGTAAACGAGCAGTACTTC
.	many	TRBV18	TRBJ1-4	CASSPQDSRARSTNEKLFF	TGTGCCAGCTCACCACAGGACTCTCGCGCGAGGTCAACTAATGAAAAACTGTTTTTT
TRBD2	.	TRBV19	TRBJ2-1	CASNEREGNEQFF	TGTGCCAGTAACGAGCGGGAGGGTAATGAGCAGTTCTTC
.	many	TRBV29-1	TRBJ1-1	CSVEATEGAFF	TGCAGCGTTGAAGCGACGGAGGGAGCTTTCTTT
.	.	TRBV6-5	TRBJ1-6	CASSYGLNNSPLHF	TGTGCCAGCAGTTACGGACTGAATAATTCACCCCTCCACTTT
TRBD2	few	TRBV7-2	TRBJ2-1	CASSSGGADYNEQFF	TGTGCCAGCAGCAGCGGGGGGGCCGACTACAATGAGCAGTTCTTC
.	few	TRBV7-9	TRBJ1-2	CASSSPLALNYGYTF	TGTGCCAGCAGCTCCCCTTTGGCCCTAAACTATGGCTACACCTTC
.	.	TRBV5-8	TRBJ1-4	CASSSEESYEKLFF	TGTGCCAGCAGTTCGGAGGAGTCCTATGAAAAACTGTTTTTT
TRBD1	.	TRBV28	TRBJ1-5	CASRLYRGPSSQLQHF	TGTGCCAGCAGATTATACAGGGGGCCCTCCAGTCAGCTCCAGCACTTT
.	.	TRBV2	TRBJ2-7	CASHIGDRSYEQYF	TGTGCCAGCCATATCGGAGACAGATCCTACGAGCAGTACTTC
.	.	TRBV7-9	TRBJ2-7	CASSSPLDGAQTSCEQYF	TGTGCCAGCAGCTCGCCCCTGGACGGCGCCCAAACTAGCTGCGAGCAGTACTTC
.	.	TRBV7-8	TRBJ2-1	CASSPQPDGESYNEQFF	TGTGCCAGCAGCCCTCAGCCGGACGGAGAGTCCTACAATGAGCAGTTCTTC
.	.	TRBV9	TRBJ1-2	CASSVTPRQSNNYGYPF	TGTGCCAGCAGCGTAACCCCCAGACAGAGTAATAACTATGGCTACCCCTTC
.	many	TRBV20-1	TRBJ2-7	CSAQREKYEQYF	TGCAGTGCTCAGAGGGAGAAATACGAGCAGTACTTC
.	many	TRBV12-3/TRBV12-4	TRBJ2-5	CASSLGAVVSNPIF	TGTGCCAGCAGTTTAGGGGCTGTCGTGTCGAACCCCATCTTC
.	many	TRBV5-4	TRBJ1-3	CASSLKGTGNTIYF	TGTGCCAGCAGCTTGAAGGGGACAGGAAACACCATATATTTT
.	many	TRBV30	TRBJ2-5	CAWSVRGRETQYF	TGTGCCTGGAGTGTTCGAGGGAGAGAGACCCAGTACTTC
TRBD2	few	TRBV6-5	TRBJ2-7	CASSYSLGLAGELGQYF	TGTGCCAGCAGTTACTCCTTGGGACTAGCGGGAGAGTTGGGCCAGTACTTC
.	many	TRBV6-2/TRBV6-3	TRBJ1-5	CASSYGGVYQPQHF	TGTGCCAGCAGTTACGGGGGGGTCTACCAGCCCCAGCATTTT
TRBD2	.	TRBV20-1	TRBJ2-1	CSARDPPASGEANEQFF	TGCAGTGCTAGAGATCCCCCTGCGAGCGGGGAGGCCAATGAGCAGTTCTTC
.	.	TRBV7-9	TRBJ2-1	CASSLALDYNEQFF	TGTGCCAGCAGCTTGGCACTCGACTACAATGAGCAGTTCTTC
.	.	TRBV27	TRBJ2-3	CASRIRDRSSDTQYF	TGTGCCAGCAGAATCCGAGACAGAAGCTCAGATACGCAGTATTTT
.	.	TRBV30	TRBJ1-1	CAWRARGRNTEAFF	TGTGCCTGGAGAGCGCGGGGCAGGAACACTGAAGCTTTCTTT
.	.	TRBV6-2/TRBV6-3	TRBJ1-1	CASSYERGEGRFGAFF	TGTGCCAGCAGTTACGAGCGCGGGGAGGGTAGATTTGGAGCCTTCTTT
.	many	TRBV29-1	TRBJ2-4	CSCRALENIQYF	TGCAGCTGCCGAGCATTAGAAAACATTCAGTACTTC
TRBD1	.	TRBV20-1	TRBJ2-1	CSARTPDRVPYNEQFF	TGCAGTGCTAGAACCCCCGACAGGGTCCCCTACAATGAGCAGTTCTTC
.	.	TRBV4-3	TRBJ2-3	CASSQELGKGGTDSQYF	TGCGCCAGCAGCCAAGAGTTGGGAAAGGGAGGCACAGATTCGCAGTATTTT
.	.	TRBV4-3	TRBJ1-3	CASSQGTVSGNTIYF	TGCGCCAGCAGCCAAGGGACGGTCTCTGGAAACACCATATATTTT
.	.	TRBV20-1	TRBJ1-3	CSARSDSADLENTIYF	TGCAGTGCTAGGAGCGACAGCGCTGATCTGGAAAACACCATATATTTT
.	many	TRBV14	TRBJ2-2	CASSQDQRFTGELFF	TGTGCCAGCAGCCAAGATCAACGTTTTACCGGGGAGCTGTTTTTT
.	few	TRBV4-2	TRBJ2-7	CASSQGGGRPFYEQYF	TGTGCCAGCAGCCAAGGGGGGGGCAGGCCATTCTACGAGCAGTACTTC
.	.	TRBV30	TRBJ1-2	CAWRGITYGYTF	TGTGCCTGGAGGGGGATTACCTATGGCTACACCTTC
TRBD2	many	TRBV3-1	TRBJ2-3	CASSQDNGRASTDTQYF	TGTGCCAGCAGCCAAGATAATGGGAGGGCCAGTACAGATACGCAGTATTTT